This T cell receptor beta chain was captured in a study of blood T cell repertoires in COVID-19. Study in general: The United States, Italy and Spain provided the acute and convalescent COVID-19 samples. T cells, B-cell-depleted T cells, or PBMCs provided the cDNA or gDNA that served as material.

The CDR3 sequence is 15 residues long. V dropped 2 bases and J dropped 0 bases, with 8 bases sitting between them. Germline V gives CDR1 SNHLY, CDR2 FYNNEI. The authors' processing: Amplification from reference gene primers served as the basis for estimated nucleated cell counts. Here immunoSEQ multiplex PCR was the method, and the copy in TCRdb shows in-frame clones only, minus some. That table gives V, J and clone size, and the DNA gave D and trimming. The table lists roughly 53,000 clones, 85% to 90% of them singletons. The sequencing input was peripheral blood. This sequence was found in a middle-aged man with active COVID-19. The chain recombines TRBV2 with TRBJ1-3; no reliable D call. The CDR3 bases are TGTGCCAGCAGTGAACACGTTAGCTCTGGAAACACCATATATTTT. Translation gives CASSEHVSSGNTIYF.